This T cell receptor (beta chain) was sequenced during a study of OX40 agonist ivuxolimab in advanced cancers. Study-level information: Allowance was made for prior anti-PD-1, anti-PD-L1 or anti-CTLA-4 therapy, and about 40% had some. Partial responses were achieved by three patients, of whom one had hepatocellular carcinoma and two had cutaneous melanoma. Study-level points and caveats: What antigens the expanded peripheral T cells recognized was never established.

Data came from immunoSEQ multiplex PCR; TCRdb stores just in-frame clones and leaves some out. Among about 30,000 clones listed, under 80% were seen once. The V gene's germline CDR1 is SQVTM and CDR2 ANQGSEA. V lost 3 bases to trimming and J lost 7 bases; unmatched junction nucleotides: 2. This CDR3 has 13 amino acids. To note about this clone: As yet, its antigen is unknown.

The source is an adult with an advanced solid tumor such as melanoma, head and neck, liver or kidney cancer. Sequenced here: CD4+ or CD8+ T cells sorted from blood, sampled in a trial of the OX40 agonist ivuxolimab. The chain recombines TRBV29-1 with TRBJ1-4, with 10 positions matching TRBD1. This CDR3 is CSVERQGAEKLFF. As DNA, the CDR3 is TGCAGCGTTGAGAGACAGGGGGCTGAAAAACTGTTTTTT.